This T cell receptor beta chain comes out of a study of OX40 agonist ivuxolimab in advanced cancers. TCRdb keeps only in-frame clones here, not all; method: immunoSEQ multiplex PCR. Here the sample spans tens of thousands of clones, around 90% being singletons. As for this clone: Its antigen is currently unknown.

Germline CDR1 PRHDT, CDR2 FYEKMQ (reference sequence). This CDR3 is 16 amino acids long. Trimming cost V 0 bases and J 6 bases; bases outside gene matches: 7. Study-level findings and limits: Expanded clones were, on average, more numerous among CD8+ T cells than CD4+.

This sequence was found in an adult with an advanced solid tumor such as melanoma, head and neck, liver or kidney cancer. The chain employs TRBV13 and TRBJ2-5, with 10 bases aligning to TRBD2. The sample here was CD4+ or CD8+ T cells sorted from blood, taken in a trial of the OX40 agonist ivuxolimab. CDR3 sequence reads: CASSLGGSGGAKTQYF. As DNA, the CDR3 is TGTGCCAGCAGCTTAGGAGGCAGCGGGGGGGCAAAGACCCAGTACTTC. Complete variable domain (other parts from reference TRBV13 and TRBJ2-5): AAGVIQSPRHLIKEKRETATLKCYPIPRHDTVYWYQQGPGQDPQFLISFYEKMQSDKGSIPDRFSAQQFSDYHSELNMSSLELGDSALYFCASSLGGSGGAKTQYFGPGTRLLVL.